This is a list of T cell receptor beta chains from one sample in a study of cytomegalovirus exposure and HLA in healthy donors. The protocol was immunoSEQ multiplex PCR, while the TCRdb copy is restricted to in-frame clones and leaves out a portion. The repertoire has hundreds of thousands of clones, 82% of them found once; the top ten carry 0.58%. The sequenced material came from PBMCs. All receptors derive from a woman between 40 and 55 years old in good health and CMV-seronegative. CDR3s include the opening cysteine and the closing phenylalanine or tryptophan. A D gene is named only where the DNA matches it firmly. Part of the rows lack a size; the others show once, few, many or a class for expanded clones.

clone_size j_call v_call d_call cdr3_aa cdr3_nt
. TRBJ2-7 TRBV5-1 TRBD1 CASSLEGTGGGEQYF TGCGCCAGCAGCTTGGAAGGGACAGGGGGGGGCGAGCAGTACTTC
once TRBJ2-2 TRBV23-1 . CASPINKRRGQGTGELFF TGCGCCAGCCCCATAAACAAGCGGAGGGGGCAGGGCACCGGGGAGCTGTTTTTT
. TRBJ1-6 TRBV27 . CASSSPSREGHNSPLHF TGTGCCAGCAGTTCTCCCTCCAGGGAAGGGCATAATTCACCCCTCCACTTT
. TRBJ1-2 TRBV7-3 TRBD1 CASSGGEGAAYGYTF TGTGCCAGCAGCGGGGGAGAGGGGGCGGCCTATGGCTACACCTTC
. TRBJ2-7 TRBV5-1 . CASSLALSNEQYF TGCGCCAGCAGCTTGGCCCTAAGTAACGAGCAGTACTTC
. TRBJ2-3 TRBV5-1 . CASTPGRGVPDTQYF TGCGCCAGCACCCCGGGGCGGGGTGTCCCAGATACGCAGTATTTT
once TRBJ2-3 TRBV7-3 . CASSLKRGGTQYF TGTGCCAGCAGCTTAAAACGAGGGGGTACGCAGTATTTT
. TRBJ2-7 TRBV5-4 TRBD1 CASSSGQGPPYEQYF TGTGCCAGCAGCTCCGGACAGGGACCCCCCTACGAGCAGTACTTC
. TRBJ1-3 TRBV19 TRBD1 CAARDSRISGNTIYF TGTGCAGCTCGGGACAGCCGAATCTCTGGAAACACCATATATTTT
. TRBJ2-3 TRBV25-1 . CASSGMSGNTDTQYF TGTGCCAGCAGTGGAATGTCGGGGAACACAGATACGCAGTATTTT
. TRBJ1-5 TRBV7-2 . CASSLRPARAEQPQHF TGTGCCAGCAGCTTAAGACCGGCCAGGGCGGAACAGCCCCAGCATTTT
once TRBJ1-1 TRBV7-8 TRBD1 CASSLRGRVTEAFF TGTGCCAGCAGCTTAAGGGGGCGGGTCACTGAAGCTTTCTTT
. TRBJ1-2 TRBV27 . CASSFTRGQSYGYTF TGTGCCAGCAGTTTCACGCGTGGGCAGTCCTATGGCTACACCTTC
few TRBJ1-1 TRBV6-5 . CATAERAGDTEAFF TGTGCCACCGCAGAGAGGGCAGGGGACACTGAAGCTTTCTTT
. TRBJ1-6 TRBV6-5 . CASKEANSPLHF TGTGCCAGCAAGGAGGCAAATTCACCCCTCCACTTT
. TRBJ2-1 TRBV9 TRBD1 CASSAGTGGPEQFF TGTGCCAGCAGCGCCGGGACAGGGGGTCCTGAGCAGTTCTTC
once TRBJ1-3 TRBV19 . CASSIGGTPAHF TGTGCCAGTAGTATCGGGGGGACGCCCGCCCATTTT
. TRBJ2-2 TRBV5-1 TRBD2 CASSPLGGVNTGELFF TGCGCCAGCAGCCCTCTCGGGGGGGTGAACACCGGGGAGCTGTTTTTT
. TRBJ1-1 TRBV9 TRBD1 CASSVVAAGQGEAFF TGTGCCAGCAGCGTAGTGGCAGCGGGACAGGGTGAAGCTTTCTTT
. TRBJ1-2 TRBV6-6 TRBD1 CASSPTGDYGYTF TGTGCCAGCAGTCCGACAGGGGACTATGGCTACACCTTC
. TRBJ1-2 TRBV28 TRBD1 CASRAGGSMLGYTF TGTGCCAGCAGGGCAGGGGGCTCCATGCTTGGCTACACCTTC
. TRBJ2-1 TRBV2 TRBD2 CASSQLAPGLTYNEQFF TGTGCCAGCAGTCAACTTGCCCCGGGACTAACCTACAATGAGCAGTTCTTC
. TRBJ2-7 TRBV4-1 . CASSHDLTGGYEQYF TGCGCCAGCAGCCATGACCTGACAGGAGGCTACGAGCAGTACTTC
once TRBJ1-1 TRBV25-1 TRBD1 CASSESGLHRGTEAFF TGTGCCAGCAGTGAATCCGGCCTCCACAGGGGCACTGAAGCTTTCTTT
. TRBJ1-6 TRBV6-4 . CASSEFGNSPLHF TGTGCCAGCAGTGAATTCGGTAATTCACCCCTCCACTTT
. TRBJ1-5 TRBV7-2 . CASSSGSGGINSNQPQHF TGTGCCAGCAGCTCAGGGTCAGGTGGGATTAATAGCAATCAGCCCCAGCATTTT
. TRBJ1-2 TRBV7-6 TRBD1 CASSLLQGDYGYTF TGTGCCAGCAGCTTACTTCAGGGGGACTATGGCTACACCTTC
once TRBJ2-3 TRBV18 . CASSPSRGQDTQYF TGTGCCAGCTCACCTAGCCGTGGACAAGATACGCAGTATTTT